This T cell receptor (beta chain) was observed in a study of cytomegalovirus exposure and HLA in healthy donors. Study-wide points: According to a subsequent analysis, TCR clusters from the first cohort were inclined to appear together in the 120 validation repertoires.

Assay used: immunoSEQ multiplex PCR; TCRdb lists only in-frame clones, some missing. The table includes tens of thousands of clones, approximately 91% detected once. The donors were part of the roughly 120-subject validation cohort, which stood apart from the 666-subject first cohort. Concerning this clone itself: Its specificity is unknown.

The V and J ends lost 1 base and 2 bases, in that order; junction bases with no gene match: 1. Germline-derived CDR1 and CDR2 are SNHLY and FYNNEI. The CDR3 covers 15 residues. Sequenced material: PBMCs. The sequence derives from a man aged 30 to 39 in good health and CMV-seronegative. The chain links TRBV2 to TRBJ2-4; 8 bases line up with TRBD1. The CDR3, as DNA: TGTGCCAGCAGTGAAGGGACAGGGCCCAAAAACATTCAGTACTTC. It specifies CASSEGTGPKNIQYF.